The rows below give T cell receptor beta chains drawn from one sample of a study of cytomegalovirus exposure and HLA in healthy donors. The repertoire was sequenced with immunoSEQ multiplex PCR; TCRdb's copy has only in-frame clones and lacks some. The sample carries some 200,000 clones, over 65% recorded once. Sequenced: PBMCs. The source of these receptors is a woman between 25 and 40 years old in good health and CMV-seronegative. Both conserved end residues are part of each CDR3. D genes are given only for firm matches. Only part of the rows carry a size: once, few, many, or a class if the clone is expanded.

len | d_gene | j_gene | v_gene | abundance | CDR3aa | CDR3nt
15 | TRBD2 | TRBJ2-7 | TRBV7-9 | once | CASIPSIAGAYEQYF | TGTGCCAGCATCCCATCCATAGCGGGGGCCTACGAGCAGTACTTC
14 | . | TRBJ2-7 | TRBV9 | . | CASSVGGVSYEQYF | TGTGCCAGCAGCGTAGGGGGGGTGAGCTACGAGCAGTACTTC
15 | . | TRBJ1-5 | TRBV27 | . | CASSLSRAGNQPQHF | TGTGCCAGCAGTTTATCGCGAGCCGGCAATCAGCCCCAGCATTTT
14 | . | TRBJ1-5 | TRBV4-2 | . | CASSQRQANQPQHF | TGTGCCAGCAGCCAGCGACAGGCAAATCAGCCCCAGCATTTT
15 | . | TRBJ2-1 | TRBV5-1 | . | CASSSDGSSYNEQFF | TGCGCCAGCAGCTCGGACGGGAGCTCCTACAATGAGCAGTTCTTC
15 | TRBD2 | TRBJ2-1 | TRBV7-9 | . | CASAGVGDDYNEQFF | TGTGCCAGCGCGGGGGTAGGGGACGATTACAATGAGCAGTTCTTC
14 | TRBD1 | TRBJ1-6 | TRBV18 | . | CASSPGTVNSPLHF | TGTGCCAGCTCTCCCGGGACAGTCAATTCACCCCTCCACTTT
15 | TRBD1 | TRBJ1-1 | TRBV6-1 | . | CASSRPGQGYTEAFF | TGTGCCAGCAGTCGCCCGGGACAGGGGTACACTGAAGCTTTCTTT
13 | TRBD2 | TRBJ2-2 | TRBV2 | once | CASRGREGGELFF | TGTGCCAGCAGGGGCAGGGAGGGCGGGGAGCTGTTTTTT
15 | . | TRBJ2-3 | TRBV7-6 | . | CASSSETESTDTQYF | TGTGCCAGCAGCTCTGAGACAGAAAGCACAGATACGCAGTATTTT
14 | . | TRBJ1-4 | TRBV9 | . | CASGRGTANEKLFF | TGTGCCAGCGGGAGGGGTACAGCTAATGAAAAACTGTTTTTT
15 | . | TRBJ1-6 | TRBV5-1 | . | CASTPTIGGNSPLHF | TGCGCCAGCACTCCAACGATCGGGGGAAATTCACCCCTCCACTTT
11 | . | TRBJ2-1 | TRBV10-2 | . | CASSFYNEQFF | TGCGCCAGCAGCTTCTACAATGAGCAGTTCTTC
12 | . | TRBJ2-7 | TRBV2 | . | CASSRTFNEQYF | TGTGCCAGCAGTCGGACATTTAACGAGCAGTACTTC
15 | . | TRBJ1-3 | TRBV4-1 | . | CASSQDGAAGNTIYF | TGCGCCAGCAGCCAAGATGGGGCAGCTGGAAACACCATATATTTT
19 | TRBD2 | TRBJ2-1 | TRBV5-1 | . | CASSYKTSGNAEYFNEQFF | TGCGCCAGCAGCTATAAGACTAGCGGTAACGCCGAATACTTCAATGAGCAGTTCTTC
12 | . | TRBJ2-2 | TRBV12-5 | . | CASGLETGELFF | TGTGCTAGTGGACTCGAAACCGGGGAGCTGTTTTTT
16 | TRBD1 | TRBJ2-2 | TRBV11-2 | . | CASSFMTGATTGELFF | TGTGCCAGCAGCTTCATGACAGGGGCGACCACCGGGGAGCTGTTTTTT
11 | . | TRBJ2-7 | TRBV29-1 | . | CSAGQTYEQYF | TGCAGCGCTGGACAAACCTACGAGCAGTACTTC
16 | TRBD1 | TRBJ2-1 | TRBV6-6 | . | CASSYSRDRVHYEQFF | TGTGCCAGCAGTTACTCGAGGGACAGGGTACACTATGAGCAGTTCTTC
13 | . | TRBJ2-1 | TRBV2 | few | CASLGRVRNEQFF | TGTGCCAGCCTGGGCAGGGTAAGGAATGAGCAGTTCTTC
17 | TRBD1 | TRBJ2-6 | TRBV28 | . | CASSRGPTGAGANVLTF | TGTGCCAGCAGTCGGGGCCCGACAGGGGCCGGGGCCAACGTCCTGACTTTC
14 | . | TRBJ1-2 | TRBV2 | . | CASSEVESLYGYTF | TGTGCCAGCAGTGAAGTAGAAAGTCTCTATGGCTACACCTTC
13 | . | TRBJ2-7 | TRBV19 | . | CASTDSATYEQYF | TGTGCCAGTACCGACAGCGCAACCTACGAGCAGTACTTC
15 | . | TRBJ2-7 | TRBV12-1 | . | CASSFQQGYSYEQYF | TGTGCCAGCAGCTTTCAGCAGGGATACTCCTACGAGCAGTACTTC
15 | . | TRBJ2-5 | TRBV7-8 | few | CASSLGLASQETQYF | TGTGCCAGCAGCTTAGGGCTAGCTAGTCAAGAGACCCAGTACTTC
14 | . | TRBJ1-5 | TRBV7-2 | . | CASSFMGVNQPQHF | TGTGCCAGCAGCTTCATGGGAGTCAATCAGCCCCAGCATTTT
20 | . | TRBJ2-1 | TRBV4-1 | . | CASSHPPVTPTEQLHNEQFF | TGCGCCAGCAGCCACCCCCCGGTTACGCCTACGGAACAACTACACAATGAGCAGTTCTTC
14 | . | TRBJ2-3 | TRBV6-5 | . | CASRPAGRTDTQYF | TGTGCCAGCAGACCCGCGGGGCGCACAGATACGCAGTATTTT
15 | . | TRBJ1-1 | TRBV19 | . | CASSPRTVMNTEAFF | TGTGCCAGTAGTCCCCGGACAGTGATGAACACTGAAGCTTTCTTT
13 | TRBD1 | TRBJ1-1 | TRBV28 | . | CAGRTGGLTEAFF | TGTGCCGGCCGGACAGGGGGGCTTACTGAAGCTTTCTTT
16 | TRBD2 | TRBJ2-7 | TRBV4-1 | . | CASSLRLAGGIYEQYF | TGCGCCAGCAGCTTACGACTAGCGGGGGGGATCTACGAGCAGTACTTC
15 | TRBD2 | TRBJ2-1 | TRBV11-2 | . | CASSLAASGNNEQFF | TGTGCCAGCAGCTTAGCGGCTAGCGGAAACAATGAGCAGTTCTTC
16 | TRBD1 | TRBJ2-7 | TRBV4-2 | . | CASSQVPGQGAYEQYF | TGTGCCAGCAGCCAAGTACCGGGACAGGGGGCCTACGAGCAGTACTTC
15 | TRBD1 | TRBJ1-2 | TRBV5-1 | . | CASSYARQGAYGYTF | TGCGCCAGCAGCTATGCCAGACAGGGGGCCTATGGCTACACCTTC
14 | . | TRBJ1-1 | TRBV21-1 | once | CASRPTGEGTEAFF | TGTGCCAGCAGACCGACAGGGGAAGGCACTGAAGCTTTCTTT
15 | . | TRBJ2-4 | TRBV6-6 | . | CASSFGYRAKNIQYF | TGTGCCAGCAGTTTTGGGTACAGGGCCAAAAACATTCAGTACTTC
13 | TRBD2 | TRBJ2-1 | TRBV7-9 | . | CASSLTSVNEQFF | TGTGCCAGCAGCTTGACTAGCGTCAATGAGCAGTTCTTC
13 | TRBD2 | TRBJ2-7 | TRBV27 | . | CASSAGRSYEQYF | TGTGCCAGCTCAGCGGGACGATCCTACGAGCAGTACTTC
15 | . | TRBJ1-2 | TRBV11-2 | . | CASSWGWEGSYGYTF | TGTGCCAGCAGCTGGGGGTGGGAGGGCTCTTATGGCTACACCTTC
13 | . | TRBJ1-1 | TRBV10-3 | . | CAISVEGRTEAFF | TGTGCCATCAGTGTGGAGGGGCGAACTGAAGCTTTCTTT
14 | TRBD2 | TRBJ2-1 | TRBV18 | few | CASSPGLVSYEQFF | TGTGCCAGCTCGCCGGGACTAGTCTCGTATGAGCAGTTCTTC
15 | TRBD2 | TRBJ2-7 | TRBV27 | . | CASSSLAGYSYEQYF | TGTGCCAGCAGTTCCCTAGCGGGGTATTCTTACGAGCAGTACTTC
17 | . | TRBJ2-6 | TRBV7-2 | . | CASSLSLSSRGANVLTF | TGTGCCAGCAGCTTATCCTTGAGTTCTCGCGGGGCCAACGTCCTGACTTTC
14 | . | TRBJ2-5 | TRBV5-1 | . | CASSLDRPRETQYF | TGCGCCAGCAGCTTGGACAGACCTCGGGAGACCCAGTACTTC
18 | . | TRBJ1-3 | TRBV18 | once | CASSPFGVDFAPGNTIYF | TGTGCCAGCTCACCGTTCGGTGTAGATTTTGCTCCCGGAAACACCATATATTTT
19 | TRBD2 | TRBJ2-3 | TRBV2 | . | CASSETGLAGGVRTDTQYF | TGTGCCAGCAGTGAAACAGGACTAGCGGGGGGCGTGAGGACAGATACGCAGTATTTT
14 | TRBD1 | TRBJ2-7 | TRBV27 | . | CASSPTGFSYEQYF | TGTGCCAGCAGTCCGACAGGGTTCTCCTACGAGCAGTACTTC
14 | . | TRBJ2-4 | TRBV7-2 | . | CASSSGLAKNIQYF | TGTGCCAGCAGCTCGGGACTAGCCAAAAACATTCAGTACTTC
11 | . | TRBJ2-5 | TRBV9 | . | CASGSDRTQYF | TGTGCCAGCGGCTCTGATCGGACCCAGTACTTC